This T cell receptor (beta chain) was found in a study of blood T cell repertoires in COVID-19 (TCRdb year 2020). About the investigation overall: Samples from collaborators originated in the United States, Italy and Spain and spanned both the acute and convalescent phases of COVID-19. The material from the prospective study consisted of cDNA or gDNA derived from T cells, B-cell-depleted T cells, or PBMCs. The dataset comprised deeply sampled blood TCRbeta repertoires from subjects exposed to, actively infected with, or recovered from COVID-19. A freely available public database, intended as a resource for researchers studying the immune response to SARS-CoV-2, is where the repertoires were released. The samples were drawn from two sources: the first 160 participants of the ongoing ImmuneRACE study, and over 1,000 subjects contributed by 6 global collaborators. Nearly every sample came with metadata listing a de-identified subject ID, COVID-19 status, age in years and sex. Where available, HLA class I and class II types were taken from metadata supplied by the sample provider and were not determined by assay-based typing.

The immunoSEQ Assay, a bias-controlled multiplex PCR, was used to amplify TCRbeta CDR3 regions from genomic DNA. In the paper's pipeline: The number of nucleated cells in each sample was estimated by amplification of reference gene primers within the assay. To quantify the absolute abundance of each unique TCRbeta CDR3 rearrangement, sequence reads were collapsed and filtered. For each sample, productive Simpson clonality was calculated as the square root of Simpson's diversity index over productive rearrangements. Not all clones reach the TCRdb copy of this immuneACCESS table, which keeps in-frame sequences only. Checked studies attribute under half of the gap to unresolved V genes and leave the rest unexplained. V and J calls and clone size come straight from that table; D and trimming were deduced from the DNA. Here the sample has 160,000 or so clones; just under 80% occur a single time. The top ten clones comprise approximately 13% of the sample.

Study-wide findings and limitations: How much clinical and demographic metadata was included differed by source and by participant, and the metadata was provided uncurated.

Each collaborating institution followed its own protocols to collect whole blood in K2EDTA tubes. For TCRbeta analysis, collaborators shipped samples as frozen whole blood, isolated PBMCs, or DNA extracted from either of those sample types. Points on this clone: The specificity of this receptor is unknown. No base quality values were provided; no much bigger clone lies one nucleotide off.

For this chain, trimming is 7 bases at the V end and 3 bases at the J end, and the number of junction bases without a gene match is 12. The germline V gene supplies CDR1 MDHEN and CDR2 SYDVKM. Inclusive of the bounding cysteine and phenylalanine, the CDR3 is 16 residues long. Kept here is only the CDR3 DNA, which spans 48 bases and is read in frame from base 1. The chain employs TRBV28 and TRBJ2-1; 7 bases in the middle match TRBD2. Source material: peripheral blood. This TCR derives from a woman aged 80 or over with acute or convalescent COVID-19. The nucleotide sequence is given as TGTGCCAGCACCTATCTGGGCAGCGGGAACTACAATGAGCAGTTCTTC. Translation gives CASTYLGSGNYNEQFF.